This T cell receptor beta chain was sequenced for a study of cytomegalovirus exposure and HLA in healthy donors. Study context: As an earlier analysis found, 150 million to 200 million T cells yielded approximately 100 million unique TCR beta sequences. Overall study results and limits: The authors assumed roughly uniform sequencing depth across donors for presence/absence analyses. An observed cluster of highly shared sequence variants was recorded as a likely sequencing artifact.

As regards this clone: The antigen is undetermined.

Use of 60 Vbeta and 13 Jbeta primers characterized the PCR. Some clones are missing from TCRdb's copy, which holds only in-frame ones; the method was immunoSEQ multiplex PCR. The table lists just over 150,000 clones, 70% to 90% of them singletons. The sequence derives from a man aged 18 to 35 in good health and CMV-seropositive. Sequenced material: PBMCs.

The CDR3 is CASSLAQGAPGGYTF. In DNA, the CDR3 is TGTGCCAGCAGCTTAGCACAGGGGGCCCCTGGGGGCTACACCTTC. The gene calls are TRBV7-3 and TRBJ1-2; 9 bases align to TRBD1. This CDR3 has 15 amino acids. Germline CDR1 reads SGHTA; CDR2 reads FQGTGA. V shed 2 bases and J 8 bases; nucleotides not matched to a gene: 9.